This T cell receptor beta chain was documented in a study of shared clonotypes between healthy human individuals. The germline V gene has CDR1 SEHNR and CDR2 FQNEAQ (reference sequence). The trim removed 6 bases at V and 9 bases at J, leaving 14 bases unmatched. This CDR3 contains 14 residues. Method: immunoSEQ multiplex PCR; TCRdb's copy keeps in-frame clones and lacks some. The sample has fewer than 2.5 million clones, roughly 93% seen once; the top ten hold about 0.34%. The sequence was obtained from a man younger than 30 in good health. Some clones in this sample may be carry-over from other donors' samples. The genes are TRBV7-9 and TRBJ2-7, with 7 bases fitting TRBD2. Sequenced input: naive CD4+ T cells from PBMCs. This sample's subset: CD45RA+ positively selected. The CDR3 loop reads CASRGAGDSFAQYF. As DNA, the CDR3 is TGTGCCAGCAGGGGCGCGGGAGATTCGTTTGCGCAGTACTTC.